This T cell receptor beta chain was observed in a study of beta chain features in type 1 diabetes (dated by TCRdb to the late 2010s). In the study overall: No differences in mean age, gender distribution, total cell number or subset yield were found between patients and healthy donors. Across all samples, approximately 98,000,000 sorted cells were examined, and cell number per subset correlated strongly with RNA yield. The study compared TCRB repertoires of sorted circulating CD4+ T cell subsets between recently diagnosed type 1 diabetes patients and matched healthy donors. Whereas all 30 or so donors provided naive and central memory subsets, regulatory and stem cell-like memory subsets were isolated from just 8 patients and about eight healthy donors. Broad study findings and their caveats: Sequencing cDNA rather than genomic DNA could over-represent highly expressing activated cells, although activation and CD3 levels did not differ between groups. Fewer insertions and more nucleotide deletions at VDJ recombination sites were observed in patients with type 1 diabetes, implying thymic rearrangement abnormalities. A moderate but significant shortening of TCRB CDR3 length was observed in type 1 diabetes patients in all four CD4+ subsets. Because small numbers of individuals were included in the HLA sub-analyses, any influence of HLA type on TCRB rearrangement was left unresolved. The naive, central memory and regulatory TCRB repertoires appeared to resemble one another more closely among patients than among healthy donors. Shorter templates might have been favored by PCR, but patient and control samples were amplified and corrected together, so both groups would have been affected equally by any skew.

As for this clone: Its antigen target is currently unknown. The sample holds no much larger clone one base away, and base qualities are not on file.

CDR1 and CDR2 were assigned from the germline V gene as LGHNA and YNFKEQ. From the cysteine up to the phenylalanine, the CDR3 has a length of 14 residues. The CDR3 DNA has 42 bases and is translated from base 1. V ends up 4 bases short and J 4 bases short, with an unmatched junction base count of 5. Each donor gave one peripheral blood draw, averaging roughly 100 mL, which was collected into heparinised tubes. A BD FACSAria II and a panel including CD45RO, CCR7, CD25, CD127, CD95 and CD27 were used to sort naive, central memory, regulatory and stem cell-like memory CD4+ T cells. Every sorted population had a purity above 95%. PBMCs were separated immediately by Lymphoprep density gradient centrifugation and were stained directly, without being cultured. So that batch effects would be minimized, each experiment stained and sorted samples in pairs, pairing one healthy donor with one patient. The High Capacity cDNA Reverse Transcription Kit was used to reverse transcribe all of the isolated RNA, meaning that expressed TCRB transcripts were what got sequenced. Stem cell-like memory T cell samples underwent survey-depth immunoSEQ sequencing, averaging approximately 1 million total reads per sample. Sorted cells were lysed in RLT buffer, and RNA was extracted using DNase-treated RNeasy Micro or Mini kits according to cell number. To prevent cross-contamination, each cell subset was processed individually, whereas patient and healthy donor samples were processed jointly. TCRB sequences were amplified from cDNA with the immunoSEQ multiplex PCR, producing 87-bp fragments spanning the CDR3 region. Sequencing of the amplicons was done on the Illumina HiSeq platform. The authors' pipeline ran thus. Synthetic template baselines were used to correct PCR bias computationally, reads within Hamming distance 2 were collapsed together, and singletons that could not be merged were discarded. By aligning reads against IMGT, V, D and J genes, CDR3 length, and insertions or deletions at six rearrangement sites were assigned. Clonotype counts were normalized to sorted cell number within each subset before computing true diversity and Gini coefficients with the tcR R package. Repertoire sharing was quantified using the overlap coefficient calculated on TCRB nucleotide sequences. Not all clones reach the TCRdb copy of this immuneACCESS table, which keeps in-frame sequences only. Checked studies attribute under half of the gap to unresolved V genes and leave the rest unexplained. The DNA gave D and trimming, while V, J and clone size come from that table. This sample has about 25,000 clones in its table, and 55% to 70% of those were observed once. The ten largest clones add up to about 1% of the sample.

The receptor comes from a woman in her 40s with type 1 diabetes. The source material was stem cell memory CD4+ T cells from blood. The sample's cell subset or site, from its label and the paper: stem cell-like memory CD4+ T cells. This receptor chain uses TRBV4-2 and TRBJ1-2; 8 bases in between match TRBD1. The bases read TGTGCCAGCAGCCTCGGACAGGGTTCCTATGGCTACACCTTC. Its translation reads: CASSLGQGSYGYTF.